These 23 T cell receptor beta chains originate from one sample sequenced in a study of T cell repertoires in aging, cancer and after chemotherapy. The template was genomic DNA from peripheral blood, not RNA. Rearranged V-D-J TRB sequences were amplified with a mixed TRB-A/B primer pool. One entry per CDR3 protein results from TCRdb running MiXCR on the multiplex PCR reads. The repertoire holds 5,000 to 8,000 distinct CDR3 sequences, with 30% as singletons. The sequenced material came from blood. All receptors derive from a human donor with a blood cancer.

A few counts support this clonotype. This chain connects TRBV20-1 to TRBJ1-3; the match to TRBD1 covers 8 bases. The length of the CDR3 is 14 residues. CDR1 DFQATT and CDR2 SNEGSKA come from the germline V gene (reference sequence). Trimming cost V 5 bases and J 4 bases; bases outside gene matches: 7. CDR3 DNA sequence: TGCAGTGCTCCGGACAGGGCGGCGGGAAACACCATATATTTT. It yields the protein CSAPDRAAGNTIYF.

This clonotype has a handful of counts. The rearrangement links TRBV18 to TRBJ1-4; 8 bases are shared with TRBD1. The CDR3 is made up of 16 amino acids. Trimming at V came to 5 bases and at J to 8 bases, leaving 13 bases not matched to a gene. Germline V CDR1 and CDR2: KGHSH, LQKENI. CDR3 nucleotide sequence: TGTGCCAGCTCAGCGGAATGGACAGGGCTTCCGGAAAAACTGTTTTTT. It encodes CASSAEWTGLPEKLFF. The full variable domain, with the rest looked up from reference TRBV18 and TRBJ1-4, is NAGVMQNPRHLVRRRGQEARLRCSPMKGHSHVYWYRQLPEEGLKFMVYLQKENIIDESGMPKERFSAEFPKEGPSILRIQQVVRGDSAAYFCASSAEWTGLPEKLFFGSGTQLSVL.

V usage is TRBV20-1 and J usage is TRBJ2-4, with D uncertain. The CDR3 has 15 residues. Germline V gene lookup returns CDR1 DFQATT and CDR2 SNEGSKA (reference sequence). With 7 bases removed from V and 3 bases from J, the gap between germline ends came to 19 bases. DNA for the CDR3: TGCAGTGGCCGACGGGTGGGATTGGTCAAAAACATTCAGTACTTC. It codes for CSGRRVGLVKNIQYF.

This clonotype was seen a handful of times. V is TRBV5-1 and J is TRBJ2-1, with 11 bases matching TRBD2. After removal of 5 bases from V and 4 bases from J, the junction contained 2 bases not matched to a gene. The CDR3 extends over 14 amino acids. CDR1 and CDR2 from the germline V gene are SGHRS and YFSETQ. The CDR3 here is CASSIAGGYNEQFF. The DNA of the CDR3 is TGCGCCAGCAGTATAGCGGGAGGGTACAATGAGCAGTTCTTC. The full variable domain, with the rest looked up from reference TRBV5-1 and TRBJ2-1, is KAGVTQTPRYLIKTRGQQVTLSCSPISGHRSVSWYQQTPGQGLQFLFEYFSETQRNKGNFPGRFSGRQFSNSRSEMNVSTLELGDSALYLCASSIAGGYNEQFFGPGTRLTVL.

A note on this clonotype: One base away lies a much larger clone, so this may be a sequencing read error. The chain carries TRBV6-5 and TRBJ2-1, with D perhaps TRBD1 (5 bases). The CDR3 runs 15 residues. The V gene's germline CDR1 is MNHEY and CDR2 SVGAGI. The DNA for the CDR3 is TGTGCCAGCAGCCCTATCCGCCGACAGCACAATGAGCACTTCTTC. It encodes CASSPIRRQHNEHFF.

This clonotype is deemed medium-sized (0.01 to 0.1%). The chain uses TRBV6-5 and TRBJ2-7, with D perhaps matching TRBD1 (5 bases). Trimming took off 3 bases at V and 4 bases at J, with 13 bases between the two ends. The germline CDR1 and CDR2 sequences are MNHEY and SVGAGI. The CDR3 sequence is 14 residues long. This CDR3 reads CASSYGRDLYEQYF. The CDR3 DNA follows: TGTGCCAGCAGTTATGGCAGGGATCTTTACGAGCAGTACTTC.

By share of the sample, this clonotype is medium-sized. The chain joins TRBV27 to TRBJ2-7, with TRBD2 matching over 9 bases. V trimming: 5 bases; J trimming: 6 bases; junction bases outside the gene matches: 17. This CDR3 has 17 residues. Germline V gives CDR1 MNHEY, CDR2 SMNVEV (reference sequence). The CDR3 spells CASSPAGGNMGGIEQYF. The CDR3 DNA reads TGTGCCAGCAGTCCAGCGGGAGGCAATATGGGTGGGATCGAGCAGTACTTC.

Turning to this clonotype: This may be a read error, as it is one base from a much larger clone. This chain links TRBV19 with TRBJ2-5, with 9 positions matching TRBD1. The junction had 7 bases not matched to a gene; V was cut back by 9 bases and J by 5 bases. This CDR3 spans 13 amino acids. CDR1 and CDR2 (germline): LNHDA, SQIVND (reference sequence). The CDR3 nucleotides are TGTGCCAGCTCCTGGGACAGGGAGGAGACCCAGTACTTC. The encoded protein is CASSWDREETQYF.

Judged by abundance, this clonotype is medium-sized. V and J are TRBV12-3 or TRBV12-4 and TRBJ2-5; D tentatively fits TRBD1 or TRBD2 (6 bases each). The V gene lost 5 bases and the J gene lost 5 bases, with 15 bases spanning the gap. The CDR3 extends over 14 amino acids. CDR3 amino acids: CASSRKGGRETQYF. CDR3 bases: TGTGCCAGCAGTCGGAAGGGGGGACGGGAGACCCAGTACTTC.

This chain connects TRBV28 to TRBJ2-7, with no clear D. The germline V gene has CDR1 MDHEN and CDR2 SYDVKM. Trimming took 5 bases from V and 2 from J, leaving 10 bases between them. The length of the CDR3 is 13 residues. The CDR3 reads CASSGSTTYEQYF. CDR3 coding DNA: TGTGCCAGCAGTGGCTCTACGACCTACGAGCAGTACTTC.

The V and J genes are TRBV19 and TRBJ1-1; 9 bases are shared with TRBD1. Germline V gene sequence: CDR1 LNHDA, CDR2 SQIVND (reference sequence). After removal of 4 bases from V and 3 bases from J, the junction contained 9 bases not matched to a gene. The CDR3 is 16 residues long. The CDR3 DNA is TGTGCCAGTAGTAGCGTGGACAGGGGTAAGGACACTGAAGCTTTCTTT. It encodes CASSSVDRGKDTEAFF.

This clonotype has just a few counts. The chain combines TRBV24-1 with TRBJ1-5; no reliable D call. The CDR3 consists of 14 residues. Trimming removed 4 bases at V and 0 bases at J, with 6 bases between. The germline V gene has CDR1 KGHDR and CDR2 SFDVKD. CDR3 loop: CATSELNSNQPQHF. The CDR3 nucleotides read TGTGCCACCAGTGAGCTTAATAGCAATCAGCCCCAGCATTTT.

This clonotype is medium-sized by share. The V and J genes are TRBV6-6 and TRBJ2-1, with 7 positions matching TRBD1. After removal of 7 bases from V and 6 bases from J, the junction contained 12 bases not matched to a gene. Germline-derived CDR1 and CDR2 are MNHNY and SVGAGI (reference sequence). The CDR3 runs to 15 residues. In nucleotides, the CDR3 is TGTGCCAGCAAAAGGGGGACAGTCGCCCCCAATGAGCAGTTCTTC. Amino acid sequence: CASKRGTVAPNEQFF.

By frequency in the sample, this clonotype is medium-sized. This rearrangement joins TRBV19 to TRBJ1-4; D remains ambiguous. The CDR3 consists of 11 residues. The V end was cut by 2 bases, the J end by 8 bases, with 3 bases between. Germline lookup yields CDR1 LNHDA and CDR2 SQIVND (reference sequence). The CDR3 here is CASSIMEKLFF. The CDR3 DNA reads as TGTGCCAGTAGTATAATGGAAAAACTGTTTTTT.

Note on this clonotype: A much larger clone differs from this one at a single base, so this may be a read error. The V call is TRBV6-5, the J call TRBJ2-1; 13 nucleotides match TRBD2. The CDR3 totals 15 residues. The germline gives CDR1 MNHEY, CDR2 SVGAGI. CDR3 DNA: TGTACCAGCAGTTACCAACTAGCGGGAGGGAATGAGCAGTTCTTC. This gives the protein CTSSYQLAGGNEQFF.

This clonotype ranks as medium-sized. The chain joins TRBV7-9 to TRBJ2-7, with TRBD1 identical over 8 bases. Germline assignment: CDR1 SEHNR and CDR2 FQNEAQ (reference sequence). J gave up 5 bases and V 5 bases, and 5 bases lay outside the gene matches. This CDR3 has 13 amino acids. The CDR3 protein is CASSAPTGDEQYF. The CDR3 region has the DNA TGTGCCAGCAGCGCCCCGACAGGGGACGAGCAGTACTTC.

In this sample, this clonotype turned up a few times. The chain uses TRBV18 and TRBJ2-4; 14 bases match TRBD2. The CDR3 has 18 residues. Germline CDR1 and CDR2: KGHSH and LQKENI. With 2 bases clipped from V and 2 bases from J, the junction kept 5 bases outside the gene matches. Here the CDR3 DNA reads TGTGCCAGCTCACCAGGGACTAGCGGGAGTGGGACCAAAAACATTCAGTACTTC. Translation: CASSPGTSGSGTKNIQYF.

Details on this clonotype: The junction does not match germline at one end; this may be a read error. The chain has TRBV20-1 and TRBJ2-1; TRBD1 is a possible D gene (6 bases). Germline-derived CDR1 and CDR2 are DFQATT and SNEGSKA (reference sequence). The CDR3 covers 12 residues. CDR3 region: CSARAPRSVGGF. DNA for the CDR3: TGCAGTGCTAGAGCGCCAAGAAGCGTAGGGGGCTTC.

This sequence joins TRBV5-1 and TRBJ2-7; possibly TRBD2 for D (5 bases). CDR1 SGHRS and CDR2 YFSETQ come from the germline V gene. Trimming stripped 0 bases from V and 1 base from J, with 11 bases between. This CDR3 region has 15 residues. CDR3 sequence reads: CASSLDRGWSYEQYF. The CDR3 bases are TGCGCCAGCAGCTTGGACCGAGGGTGGTCCTACGAGCAGTACTTC.

The chain couples TRBV4-2 to TRBJ2-1, with 7 bases that match TRBD2. The CDR3 extends over 16 amino acids. In germline, CDR1 is LGHNA, CDR2 YNFKEQ. The ends lost 4 bases at V and 5 bases at J; junction bases unmatched: 11. The CDR3 here is CASSRAAWGGNNEQFF. CDR3 sequence (DNA): TGTGCCAGCAGCCGAGCCGCGTGGGGGGGTAACAATGAGCAGTTCTTC.

The chain recombines TRBV5-1 with TRBJ1-2; D remains unclear. V gave up 4 bases and J gave up 2 bases, with 9 bases separating them. The CDR3 runs to 13 residues. Germline loops: CDR1 SGHRS, CDR2 YFSETQ. The CDR3 protein is CASSPTENYGYTF. The DNA of the CDR3 is TGCGCCAGCAGCCCTACAGAGAACTATGGCTACACCTTC.

The chain employs TRBV5-1 and TRBJ2-2; maybe TRBD2 (5 bases). Germline CDR1 reads SGHRS; CDR2 reads YFSETQ. The CDR3 runs 16 residues. V dropped 0 bases and J dropped 5 bases, with 14 bases sitting between them. The CDR3 spells CASSLVPGSLTGELFF. For the CDR3, the DNA is TGCGCCAGCAGCTTGGTACCGGGATCATTGACCGGGGAGCTGTTTTTT.

The rearrangement links TRBV5-4 to TRBJ1-1, with D perhaps TRBD1 (5 bases). Per germline, CDR1 SGHNT and CDR2 YYREEE (reference sequence). CDR3 size: 14 residues. Trimming stripped 1 base from V and 5 bases from J, with 12 bases between. The CDR3 nucleotides read TGTGCCAGCAGCTTGATAGGGGAGGGGACTGAAGCTTTCTTT. Translated: CASSLIGEGTEAFF.